What follows are 5 T cell receptor beta chains derived from one specimen sequenced in a study of a mutant IDH1 vaccine in newly diagnosed glioma. Regarding time point: week 11, during vaccination. In every dose of vaccine, 300 ug of mutant IDH1 20-mer peptide was given alongside topical imiquimod. TCRdb's copy holds only in-frame clones and misses some; the assay was immunoSEQ multiplex PCR. The repertoire holds some 60,000 clones, with roughly 80% as singletons. The antigens of these receptors remain unknown. The sample was PBMCs, taken from a glioma patient whose treatment included an IDH1 peptide vaccine. All receptors derive from a man aged 50 to 59 with glioma.

The chain combines TRBV2 with TRBJ1-1; 8 positions match TRBD1. This CDR3 is built from 14 residues. The J segment lost 0 bases and the V segment lost 7 bases, leaving 4 bases of the junction unmatched. The germline CDR1 and CDR2 sequences are SNHLY and FYNNEI. The CDR3 sequence: CASIGTGLNTEAFF. The CDR3 DNA follows: TGTGCCAGCATAGGGACAGGCCTGAACACTGAAGCTTTCTTT.

The CDR3 is CASSEAGEGNTIYF. CDR3 in DNA: TGTGCCAGCAGTGAAGCAGGGGAGGGGAACACCATATATTTT. This chain links TRBV25-1 with TRBJ1-3, with D possibly matching TRBD1 (6 bases). V was trimmed by 2 bases and J by 7 bases, leaving 12 bases between them. This CDR3 has 14 amino acids. CDR1 is MGHDK and CDR2 is SYGVNS in the germline V gene.

V gene TRBV5-1 combines with J gene TRBJ1-1, with D maybe TRBD1 (6 bases). Trimming took off 5 bases at V and 7 bases at J, with 15 bases between the two ends. Per germline, CDR1 SGHRS and CDR2 YFSETQ. The CDR3 runs 13 residues. This CDR3 reads CASRLQGSGEAFF. DNA of the CDR3: TGCGCCAGCAGGCTCCAGGGGTCGGGTGAAGCTTTCTTT.

This clone was observed a single time. V usage is TRBV6-5 and J usage is TRBJ1-1; unclear D gene. The germline CDR1 and CDR2 sequences are MNHEY and SVGAGI. V lost 2 bases and J lost 1, with 2 bases in between. This CDR3 region has 12 residues. As DNA, the CDR3 is TGTGCCAGCAGTTACCGGAACACTGAAGCTTTCTTT. Its protein is CASSYRNTEAFF.

The chain joins TRBV4-1 to TRBJ2-1, with 7 bases aligning to TRBD2. V shed 0 bases, J shed 15 bases, and the junction held 8 bases outside the gene matches. Germline loops: CDR1 MGHRA, CDR2 YSYEKL. The CDR3 covers 13 residues. The CDR3 loop is CASSQDRRENMFF. CDR3 nucleotide sequence: TGCGCCAGCAGCCAAGATCGGCGGGAGAACATGTTCTTC.